Reported below is one TCR beta chain. Sequencing used immunoSEQ multiplex PCR; TCRdb keeps in-frame clones, though not all of them. The sample yields approximately 25,000 clones, around 81% seen once. This entry is derived from a study of OX40 agonist ivuxolimab in advanced cancers. About the study: Males comprised roughly four fifths of the group, whose mean age was approximately 61 years (range about 20 to 85). Under the entry rules, prior anti-PD-1, anti-PD-L1 or anti-CTLA-4 therapy was allowed, and approximately 40% had some.

Germline V CDR1 and CDR2: SGHTS, YDEGEE. This CDR3 comprises 16 residues. V shed 3 bases, J shed 2 bases, and the junction held 8 bases outside the gene matches. The timepoints at which blood was sampled were baseline, cycle 4 day 1, and cycle 7 day 1. This sequence joins TRBV5-8 and TRBJ1-5; TRBD1 agrees at 7 bases. The TCR sequence derives from an adult with an advanced solid tumor such as melanoma, head and neck, liver or kidney cancer. Sequenced here: CD4+ or CD8+ T cells sorted from blood, sampled in a trial of the OX40 agonist ivuxolimab. CDR3 region: CASSSHDREGNQPQHF. The DNA of the CDR3 is TGTGCCAGCAGCTCCCACGACAGGGAGGGCAATCAGCCCCAGCATTTT. Filled out from reference TRBV5-8 and TRBJ1-5, the complete variable domain reads EAGVTQSPTHLIKTRGQQATLRCSPISGHTSVYWYQQALGLGLQFLLWYDEGEERNRGNFPPRFSGRQFPNYSSELNVNALELEDSALYLCASSSHDREGNQPQHFGDGTRLSIL.